This T cell receptor (beta chain) is drawn from a study of identical twins. Study-level results: Model-predicted out-of-frame TCR alpha sharing fell below observed values in monozygotic twins.

This clonotype has just a few counts. Antigen unknown. J was trimmed by 9 bases and V by 8 bases; bases with no gene match: 7. The germline V gene encodes CDR1 ENHRY and CDR2 SYGVKD. CDR3 length: 13 amino acids. TCRdb ran MiXCR on the 5' RACE reads and lists one entry per CDR3 protein. The data show about 520,000 distinct CDR3 sequences, under 25% seen once. The same sample was also studied in work on T cells expressing NK-cell markers. As reported in that work: Sorting of alpha-beta TCR T cells alone was achieved in several experiments with an anti-gamma-delta TCR antibody. Whether expanded NKG2C+ T cell clones were HCMV-specific remained unclear.

The rearrangement joins TRBV10-3 to TRBJ2-1; 10 bases agree with TRBD1. The material sequenced was CD4+ T cells sorted from blood. The receptor's source is a woman aged 18 to 35 in good health. CDR3 DNA: TGTGCCATCGGTGGGACAGGGGTCGCTGAGCAGTTCTTC. Amino acid sequence: CAIGGTGVAEQFF.